This T cell receptor (beta chain) stems from a study of early T cells in non-severe SARS-CoV-2 infection. On the study more broadly: Chains were unpaired, as sequencing was done on bulk RNA from unsorted whole blood.

TCRdb re-analysed the 5' RACE reads in MiXCR, keeping a single row per CDR3 protein. The sample comprises about 100,000 distinct CDR3 sequences, roughly an eighth of which are singletons, and around 2% rests with the top ten. Germline CDR1 and CDR2: SGHTA and FQGTGA. V was cut by 8 bases and J by 3 bases, with 14 bases left in between. The CDR3 contains 15 residues. This chain links TRBV7-3 with TRBJ1-6; D is unclear. The sample consisted of whole blood. The TCR originated in an adult who was a healthcare worker with PCR-confirmed SARS-CoV-2 infection or an uninfected control (not recorded which). The CDR3 region is CASASGGHYNSPLHF. CDR3 DNA: TGTGCCAGCGCATCAGGAGGGCACTATAATTCACCCCTCCACTTT.